The TCR beta chain under discussion was sequenced for a study of technical replicates of blood from several donors. The method was immunoSEQ multiplex PCR; TCRdb's version includes in-frame clones alone and lacks a portion of them. There are more than 75,000 clones in the sample; approximately 94% occur only once, and about 0.39% lies in the top ten. Trimming shortened V by 2 bases and J by 3 bases, and 17 bases separated the two germline ends. CDR3 length: 16 residues. CDR1 is MNHEY, CDR2 SVGAGI, per germline. The chain is built from TRBV6-5 and TRBJ2-7; a weak D match, TRBD1 (7 bases). The sample consisted of T cells isolated from PBMCs. The receptor was derived from a human donor in good health. The CDR3 sequence is CASSYPIGQGGYEQYF. CDR3 DNA sequence: TGTGCCAGCAGTTACCCGATAGGGCAGGGGGGCTACGAGCAGTACTTC.